A single sample gave rise to the 8 T cell receptor beta chains below, sequenced in a study of shared clonotypes between healthy human individuals. Assay used: immunoSEQ multiplex PCR; TCRdb lists only in-frame clones, some missing. The sample contains over 800,000 clones, 90% to 95% of which appear only once. Naive CD8 isolation took CD45RO-negative cells positively selected for CCR7 and excluded terminally differentiated effector memory CD45RA+ cells. The sequenced material came from naive CD8+ T cells sorted from blood. These receptor sequences come from a man under 40 in good health.

This clone appeared once. Mismatch with germline at one junction end may stem from a read error. The genes are TRBV7-9 and TRBJ2-7; 8 bases fit TRBD1. The CDR3 covers 15 residues. CDR1 and CDR2 from the germline V gene are SEHNR and FQNEAQ (reference sequence). The CDR3, as DNA: TGTGCCAGCAGCCCCCGAGGACAGGGCTCCCACGAGCAGTACTTC. Its protein product is CASSPRGQGSHEQYF.

V is TRBV7-8 and J is TRBJ2-1; D might be TRBD1 or TRBD2, each matching 6 bases. Trimming took off 1 base at V and 13 bases at J, with 11 bases between the two ends. The CDR3 is 12 amino acids. CDR1 and CDR2 (germline): SGHVS, FQNEAQ. For the CDR3, the DNA is TGTGCCAGCAGCTTAGGGGGGGCAGGTCAGTTCTTC. It encodes CASSLGGAGQFF. Combining the CDR3 with reference TRBV7-8 and TRBJ2-1 gives the whole variable domain GAGVSQSPRYKVAKRGQDVALRCDPISGHVSLFWYQQALGQGPEFLTYFQNEAQLDKSGLPSDRFFAERPEGSVSTLKIQRTQQEDSAVYLCASSLGGAGQFFGPGTRLTVL.

This clone was observed once. CDR3 sequence (DNA): TGTGCCAGTAGTATCTCGCGGGAGGGGTTTTATGAGCAGTTCTTC. It specifies CASSISREGFYEQFF. The V gene is TRBV19, the J gene TRBJ2-1; TRBD2 matches at 9 bases. Germline CDR1 is LNHDA and CDR2 is SQIVND (reference sequence). The V gene end was trimmed by 3 bases and the J gene end by 8 bases; junction bases not matched to a gene: 8. The CDR3 runs 15 residues.

This rearrangement joins TRBV7-6 to TRBJ2-2, with D hard to call. V lost 3 bases to trimming and J lost 4 bases, with 12 bases between them. The CDR3 contains 15 residues. Germline V gene lookup returns CDR1 SGHVS and CDR2 FNYEAQ. CDR3 sequence (DNA): TGTGCCAGCAGCTTTGGGGTTGGACGCACCGGGGAGCTGTTTTTT. The encoded protein is CASSFGVGRTGELFF.

This clone was counted a single time. The chain links TRBV7-6 to TRBJ2-7, with D possibly being TRBD1 (6 bases). Looked up from germline, CDR1 is SGHVS and CDR2 is FNYEAQ. This CDR3 is 14 amino acids long. Trimming left V 5 bases short and J 5 bases short, with 16 bases between. This CDR3 reads CASSPTGMVNEQYF. The CDR3, as DNA: TGTGCCAGCAGCCCAACAGGGATGGTGAACGAGCAGTACTTC. Variable domain in full (rest from reference TRBV7-6 and TRBJ2-7): GAGVSQSPRYKVTKRGQDVALRCDPISGHVSLYWYRQALGQGPEFLTYFNYEAQQDKSGLPNDRFSAERPEGSISTLTIQRTEQRDSAMYRCASSPTGMVNEQYFGPGTRLTVT.

The V and J genes are TRBV19 and TRBJ2-1; D unresolved. CDR1 and CDR2 from the germline V gene are LNHDA and SQIVND (reference sequence). V lost 4 bases to trimming and J lost 0 bases, with 10 bases between them. This CDR3 is 15 amino acids long. For the CDR3, the DNA is TGTGCCAGTAGTAATACACCCAGCTCCTACAATGAGCAGTTCTTC. Translating it yields CASSNTPSSYNEQFF. The entire variable domain, with the rest obtained from reference TRBV19 and TRBJ2-1, is as follows: DGGITQSPKYLFRKEGQNVTLSCEQNLNHDAMYWYRQDPGQGLRLIYYSQIVNDFQKGDIAEGYSVSREKKESFPLTVTSAQKNPTAFYLCASSNTPSSYNEQFFGPGTRLTVL.

V is TRBV9 and J is TRBJ2-7; weak D call: TRBD2 (6 bases). Germline CDR1 reads SGDLS; CDR2 reads YYNGEE. Trimming pared 0 bases from V and 0 bases from J, leaving 10 bases between. CDR3 size: 15 residues. CDR3 in DNA: TGTGCCAGCAGCGTAGGGGGGGAGACCTCCTACGAGCAGTACTTC. This encodes CASSVGGETSYEQYF.

Worth noting for this clone: In the same sample, other DNA sequences code for this CDR3. This sequence joins TRBV2 and TRBJ2-7; D tentatively fits TRBD1 or TRBD2 (5 bases each). The CDR3 spans 13 residues. Deletions cut 7 bases from V and 0 bases from J, with 10 bases between. The germline V gene has CDR1 SNHLY and CDR2 FYNNEI. The CDR3 bases are TGTGCCAGCATCGGGACGAGCTCCTACGAGCAGTACTTC. Translating gives CASIGTSSYEQYF.